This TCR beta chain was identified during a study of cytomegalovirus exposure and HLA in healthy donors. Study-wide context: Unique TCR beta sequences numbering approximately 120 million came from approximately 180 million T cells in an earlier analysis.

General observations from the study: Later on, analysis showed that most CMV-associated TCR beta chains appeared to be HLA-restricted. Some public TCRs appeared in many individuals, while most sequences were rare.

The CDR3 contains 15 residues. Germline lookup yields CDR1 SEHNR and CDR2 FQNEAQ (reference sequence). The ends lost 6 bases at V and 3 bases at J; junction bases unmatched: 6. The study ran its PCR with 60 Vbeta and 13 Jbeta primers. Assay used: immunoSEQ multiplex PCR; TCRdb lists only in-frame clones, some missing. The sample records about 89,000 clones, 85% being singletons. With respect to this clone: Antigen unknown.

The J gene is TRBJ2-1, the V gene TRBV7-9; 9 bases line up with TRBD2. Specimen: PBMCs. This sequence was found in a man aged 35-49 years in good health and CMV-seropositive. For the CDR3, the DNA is TGTGCCAGCAGGGTAGCGGGAGCAAGCTACAATGAGCAGTTCTTC. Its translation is CASRVAGASYNEQFF.